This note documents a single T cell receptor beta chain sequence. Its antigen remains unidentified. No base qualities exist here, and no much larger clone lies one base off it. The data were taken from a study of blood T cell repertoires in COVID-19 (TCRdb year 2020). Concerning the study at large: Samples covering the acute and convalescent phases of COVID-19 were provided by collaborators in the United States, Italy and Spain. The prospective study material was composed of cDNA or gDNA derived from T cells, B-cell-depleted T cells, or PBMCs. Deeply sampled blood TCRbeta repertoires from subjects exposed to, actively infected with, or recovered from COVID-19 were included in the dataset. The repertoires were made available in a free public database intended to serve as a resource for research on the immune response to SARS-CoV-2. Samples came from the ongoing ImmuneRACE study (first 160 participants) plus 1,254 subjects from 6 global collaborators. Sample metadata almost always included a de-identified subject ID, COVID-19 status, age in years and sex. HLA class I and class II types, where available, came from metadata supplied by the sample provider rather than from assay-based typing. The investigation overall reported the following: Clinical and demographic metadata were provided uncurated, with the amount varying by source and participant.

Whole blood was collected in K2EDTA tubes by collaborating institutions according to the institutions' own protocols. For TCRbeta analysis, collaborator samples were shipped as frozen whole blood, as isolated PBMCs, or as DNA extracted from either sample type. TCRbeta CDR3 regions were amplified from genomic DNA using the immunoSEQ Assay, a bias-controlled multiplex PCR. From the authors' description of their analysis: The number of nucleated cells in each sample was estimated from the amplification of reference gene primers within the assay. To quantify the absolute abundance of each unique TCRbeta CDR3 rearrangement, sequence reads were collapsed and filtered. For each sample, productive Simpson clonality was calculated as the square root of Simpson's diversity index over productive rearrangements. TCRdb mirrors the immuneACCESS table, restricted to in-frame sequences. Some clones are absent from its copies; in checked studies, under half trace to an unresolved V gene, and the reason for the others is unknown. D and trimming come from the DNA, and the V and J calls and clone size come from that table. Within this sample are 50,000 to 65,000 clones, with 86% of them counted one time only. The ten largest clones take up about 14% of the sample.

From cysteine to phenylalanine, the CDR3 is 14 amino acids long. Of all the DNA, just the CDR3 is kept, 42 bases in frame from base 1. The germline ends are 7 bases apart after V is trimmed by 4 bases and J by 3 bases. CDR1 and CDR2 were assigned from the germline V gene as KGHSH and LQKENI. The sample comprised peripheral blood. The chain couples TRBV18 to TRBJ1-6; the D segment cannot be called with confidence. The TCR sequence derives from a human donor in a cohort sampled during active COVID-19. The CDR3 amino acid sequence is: CASSRDNYNSPLHF. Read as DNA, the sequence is TGTGCCAGCTCACGAGACAACTATAATTCACCCCTCCACTTT.